Listed below are T cell receptor beta chains from one sample, sequenced in a study of blood T cell repertoires in COVID-19. Assay used: immunoSEQ multiplex PCR; TCRdb lists only in-frame clones, some missing. Here the sample spans some 170,000 clones, 75% to 90% being singletons. The specimen was peripheral blood. These TCRs come from a woman aged 60 to 75 with acute or convalescent COVID-19. Both conserved end residues are part of each CDR3. A D gene is named only where the DNA matches it firmly. Only some rows state a clone size, as once, few, many or a class for expanded clones.

>TRBV2|NA|TRBJ1-1|NA
CASSEARAGTEAFF
TGTGCCAGCAGTGAGGCCAGGGCGGGAACTGAAGCTTTCTTT
>TRBV9|once|TRBJ2-2|TRBD2
CASSVDGLAGGRDTGELFF
TGTGCCAGCAGCGTAGACGGACTAGCGGGAGGTCGCGACACCGGGGAGCTGTTTTTT
>TRBV10-1|once|TRBJ2-3|TRBD2
CASSGRAGDTQYF
TGCGCCAGTAGCGGGAGGGCCGGGGATACGCAGTATTTT
>TRBV18|NA|TRBJ1-2|NA
CASSPKGDYGYGYTF
TGTGCCAGCTCACCGAAGGGTGACTACGGCTATGGCTACACCTTC
>TRBV19|once|TRBJ1-2|TRBD1
CAIQEGQGNYGYTF
TGTGCCATACAGGAGGGACAGGGGAACTATGGCTACACCTTC
>TRBV5-1|NA|TRBJ1-1|TRBD1
CASSLGQGRTTEAFF
TGCGCCAGCAGCTTGGGACAGGGAAGGACCACTGAAGCTTTCTTT
>TRBV3-1/TRBV3-2|NA|TRBJ2-1|NA
CASSQERDWGMEQFF
TGTGCCAGCAGCCAAGAGCGGGATTGGGGAATGGAGCAGTTCTTC
>TRBV6-5|NA|TRBJ2-3|NA
CASTWGGSVADTQYF
TGTGCCAGCACCTGGGGCGGTTCCGTGGCGGATACGCAGTATTTT
>TRBV5-1|NA|TRBJ1-3|NA
CASSPGGGGTGNTIYF
TGCGCCAGCAGCCCAGGCGGAGGCGGGACTGGAAACACCATATATTTT
>TRBV7-8|NA|TRBJ1-5|TRBD1
CASSLGTGNGQPQHF
TGTGCCAGCAGCTTAGGGACAGGGAATGGACAGCCCCAGCATTTT
>TRBV5-1|NA|TRBJ2-3|NA
CASTLNSHRETDTQYF
TGCGCCAGCACCCTGAATAGTCACAGGGAAACAGATACGCAGTATTTT
>TRBV7-9|NA|TRBJ2-1|NA
CASSLELHNEQFF
TGTGCCAGCAGCTTAGAGCTCCACAATGAGCAGTTCTTC
>TRBV7-8|NA|TRBJ2-3|TRBD1
CASSSQGAVADTQYF
TGTGCCAGCAGCTCACAGGGGGCCGTAGCAGATACGCAGTATTTT
>TRBV4-1|once|TRBJ2-7|TRBD1
CASSQGGQGSGSPYEQYF
TGCGCCAGCAGCCAAGGGGGACAGGGTTCCGGGAGTCCCTACGAGCAGTACTTC
>TRBV5-1|NA|TRBJ2-6|NA
CASSSPDRPRSGANVLTF
TGCGCCAGCAGCTCCCCAGACAGGCCCCGCTCTGGGGCCAACGTCCTGACTTTC
>TRBV7-9|once|TRBJ2-5|TRBD2
CASSRGAGAQETQYF
TGTGCCAGCAGCCGAGGGGCGGGAGCCCAAGAGACCCAGTACTTC
>TRBV6-4|few|TRBJ1-1|TRBD1
CASRPRTGKVRRTEAFF
TGTGCCAGCAGGCCAAGGACAGGGAAAGTGAGGCGTACTGAAGCTTTCTTT
>TRBV6-6|NA|TRBJ2-5|NA
CASSPTGETQYF
TGTGCCAGCAGCCCCACGGGAGAGACCCAGTACTTC
>TRBV9|NA|TRBJ2-5|NA
CASCRDGSETQYF
TGTGCCAGCTGCCGCGACGGGTCAGAGACCCAGTACTTC
>TRBV19|NA|TRBJ1-3|NA
CASSREVHRGNTIYF
TGTGCCAGTAGTCGGGAGGTCCACAGGGGAAACACCATATATTTT
>TRBV5-1|NA|TRBJ1-4|NA
CASSSPPGGSEKLFF
TGCGCCAGCAGCTCCCCCCCTGGAGGGAGTGAAAAACTGTTTTTT
>TRBV5-1|NA|TRBJ2-3|NA
CASSLDYTDTQYF
TGCGCCAGCAGCTTGGACTACACAGATACGCAGTATTTT
>TRBV6-2/TRBV6-3|NA|TRBJ2-1|TRBD2
CASSSFTSGINNEQFF
TGTGCCAGCAGTTCGTTCACTAGCGGGATCAACAATGAGCAGTTCTTC
>TRBV28|NA|TRBJ1-1|NA
CASQGVMRTEAFF
TGTGCCAGCCAGGGCGTCATGCGCACTGAAGCTTTCTTT
>TRBV10-3|few|TRBJ2-7|TRBD2
CAISETSERGSYEQYF
TGTGCCATCAGTGAGACCAGTGAGCGGGGTTCCTACGAGCAGTACTTC
>TRBV21-1|once|TRBJ1-6|NA
CASSKARDKGNSPLHF
TGTGCCAGCAGCAAAGCCCGGGATAAGGGTAATTCACCCCTCCACTTT
>TRBV5-5|once|TRBJ2-1|NA
CASSLRELYNEQFF
TGTGCCAGCAGCTTGCGGGAGTTGTACAATGAGCAGTTCTTC
>TRBV2|NA|TRBJ1-4|TRBD1
CASSDTGGYGEKLFF
TGTGCCAGCAGTGATACAGGGGGATATGGAGAAAAACTGTTTTTT
>TRBV28|NA|TRBJ1-5|NA
CASSFYGDQPQHF
TGTGCCAGCAGTTTCTACGGGGATCAGCCCCAGCATTTT